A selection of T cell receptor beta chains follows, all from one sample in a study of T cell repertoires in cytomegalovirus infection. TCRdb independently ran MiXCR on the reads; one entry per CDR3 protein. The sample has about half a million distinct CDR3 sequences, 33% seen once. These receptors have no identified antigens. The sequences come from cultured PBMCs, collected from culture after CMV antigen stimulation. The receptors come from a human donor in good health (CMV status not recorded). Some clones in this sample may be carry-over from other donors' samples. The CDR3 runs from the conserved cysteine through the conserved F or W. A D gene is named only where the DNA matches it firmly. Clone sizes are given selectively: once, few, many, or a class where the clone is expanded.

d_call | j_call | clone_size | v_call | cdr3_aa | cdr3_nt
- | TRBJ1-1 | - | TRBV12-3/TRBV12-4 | CASRTRLVGTEAFF | TGTGCCAGCAGGACCAGACTTGTGGGGACTGAAGCTTTCTTT
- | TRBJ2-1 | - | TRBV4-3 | CASSQDGSLDSSYNEQFF | TGCGCCAGCAGCCAAGATGGAAGTTTGGACAGCTCCTACAATGAGCAGTTCTTC
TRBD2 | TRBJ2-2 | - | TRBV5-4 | CASSFQGGTGELFF | TGTGCCAGCAGCTTTCAGGGAGGGACCGGGGAGCTGTTTTTT
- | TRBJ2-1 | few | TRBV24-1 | CATSPTTHEQFF | TGTGCCACCAGTCCTACGACCCATGAGCAGTTCTTC
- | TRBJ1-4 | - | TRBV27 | CATSRGLANEKLFF | TGTGCCACCTCCCGCGGGTTGGCTAATGAAAAACTGTTTTTT
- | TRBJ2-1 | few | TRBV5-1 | CASSQSPGVDEQFF | TGCGCCAGCAGCCAGTCGCCAGGGGTCGATGAGCAGTTCTTC
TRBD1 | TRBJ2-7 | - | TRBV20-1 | CSAGDSSYEQYF | TGCAGTGCCGGGGACAGTTCCTACGAGCAGTACTTC
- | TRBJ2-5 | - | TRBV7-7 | CASSLRPGTQETQYF | TGTGCCAGCAGCCTCCGCCCAGGGACCCAAGAGACCCAGTACTTC
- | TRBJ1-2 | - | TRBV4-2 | CASSQEDNSHNYGYTF | TGTGCCAGCAGCCAAGAGGACAACAGCCATAACTATGGCTACACCTTC
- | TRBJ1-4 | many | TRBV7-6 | CASSLYKGGHEKLFF | TGTGCCAGCAGCCTATACAAGGGCGGGCATGAAAAACTGTTTTTT